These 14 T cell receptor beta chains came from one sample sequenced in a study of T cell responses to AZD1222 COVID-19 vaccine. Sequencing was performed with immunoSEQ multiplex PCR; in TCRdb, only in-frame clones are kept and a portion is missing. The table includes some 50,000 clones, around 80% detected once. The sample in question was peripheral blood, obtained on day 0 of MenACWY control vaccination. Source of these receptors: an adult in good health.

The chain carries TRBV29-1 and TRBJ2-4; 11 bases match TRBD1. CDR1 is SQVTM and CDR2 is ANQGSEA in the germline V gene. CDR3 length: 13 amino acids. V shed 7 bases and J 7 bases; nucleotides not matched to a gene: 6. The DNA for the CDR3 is TGCAGCGCTGGACAGGGGGCAGGGAACATTCAGTACTTC. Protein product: CSAGQGAGNIQYF.

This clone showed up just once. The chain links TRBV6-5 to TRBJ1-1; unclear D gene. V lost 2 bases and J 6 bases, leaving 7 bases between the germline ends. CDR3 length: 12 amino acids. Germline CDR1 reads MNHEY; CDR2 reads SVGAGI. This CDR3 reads CASSYMGSEAFF. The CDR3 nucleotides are TGTGCCAGCAGTTACATGGGGTCTGAAGCTTTCTTT.

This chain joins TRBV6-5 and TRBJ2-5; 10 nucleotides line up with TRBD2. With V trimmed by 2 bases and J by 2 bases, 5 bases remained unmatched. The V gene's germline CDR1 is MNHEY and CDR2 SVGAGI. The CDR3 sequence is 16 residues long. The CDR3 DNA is TGTGCCAGCAGTTACGAGCCAGCGGGGGGGCAAGAGACCCAGTACTTC. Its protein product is CASSYEPAGGQETQYF.

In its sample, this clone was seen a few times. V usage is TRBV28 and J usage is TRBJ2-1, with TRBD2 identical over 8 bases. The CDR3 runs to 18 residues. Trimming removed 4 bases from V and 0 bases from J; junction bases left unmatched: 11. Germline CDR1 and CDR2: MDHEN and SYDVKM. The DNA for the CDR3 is TGTGCCAGCAGTTCCTCCCCGGGACTAGGGAGCTCCTACAATGAGCAGTTCTTC. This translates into CASSSSPGLGSSYNEQFF.

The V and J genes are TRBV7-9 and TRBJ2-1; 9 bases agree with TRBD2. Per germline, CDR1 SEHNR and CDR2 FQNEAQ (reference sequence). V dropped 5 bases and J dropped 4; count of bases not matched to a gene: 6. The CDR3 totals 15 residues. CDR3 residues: CASSPSGGSYNEQFF. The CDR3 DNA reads TGTGCCAGCAGCCCCAGCGGGGGGTCGTACAATGAGCAGTTCTTC.

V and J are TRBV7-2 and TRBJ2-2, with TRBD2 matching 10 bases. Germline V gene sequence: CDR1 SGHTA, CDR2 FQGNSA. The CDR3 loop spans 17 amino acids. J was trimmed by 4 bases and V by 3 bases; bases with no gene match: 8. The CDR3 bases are TGTGCCAGCAGCTTTAGGACTAGCGGTGAAGGCACCGGGGAGCTGTTTTTT. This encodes CASSFRTSGEGTGELFF.

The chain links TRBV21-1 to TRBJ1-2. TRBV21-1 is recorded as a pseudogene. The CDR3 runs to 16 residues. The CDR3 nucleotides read TGTGCCAGCAGCACCCGAGGGGGAGGGGGCGAAGACGGCTACACCTTC. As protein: CASSTRGGGGEDGYTF.

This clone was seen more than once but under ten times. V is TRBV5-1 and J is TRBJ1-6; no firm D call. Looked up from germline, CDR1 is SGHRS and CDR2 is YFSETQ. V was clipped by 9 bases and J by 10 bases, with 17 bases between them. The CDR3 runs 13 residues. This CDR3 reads CATPGNEDSPLHF. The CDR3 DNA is TGCGCCACCCCGGGGAACGAGGACTCACCCCTCCACTTT.

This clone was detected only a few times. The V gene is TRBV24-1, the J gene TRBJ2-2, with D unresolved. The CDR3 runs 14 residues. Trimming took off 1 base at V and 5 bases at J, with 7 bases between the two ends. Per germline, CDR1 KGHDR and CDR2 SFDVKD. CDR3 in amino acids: CATSDLSVTGELFF. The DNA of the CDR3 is TGTGCCACCAGTGATTTAAGTGTTACCGGGGAGCTGTTTTTT.

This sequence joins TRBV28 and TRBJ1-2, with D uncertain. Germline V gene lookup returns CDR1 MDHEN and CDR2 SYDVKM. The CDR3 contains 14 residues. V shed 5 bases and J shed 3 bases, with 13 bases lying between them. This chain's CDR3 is CASSPGPRDYGYTF. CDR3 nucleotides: TGTGCCAGCAGTCCTGGCCCGCGGGACTATGGCTACACCTTC.

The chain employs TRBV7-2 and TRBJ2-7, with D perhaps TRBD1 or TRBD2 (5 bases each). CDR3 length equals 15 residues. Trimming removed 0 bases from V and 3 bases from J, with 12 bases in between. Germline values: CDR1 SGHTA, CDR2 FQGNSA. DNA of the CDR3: TGTGCCAGCAGCTTAGCGCCGGGACGGAACTACGAGCAGTACTTC. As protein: CASSLAPGRNYEQYF.

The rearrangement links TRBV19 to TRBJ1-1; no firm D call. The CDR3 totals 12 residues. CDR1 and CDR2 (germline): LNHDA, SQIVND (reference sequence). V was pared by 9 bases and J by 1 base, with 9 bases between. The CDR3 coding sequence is TGTGCCAGCCGGTACGGGAACACTGAAGCTTTCTTT. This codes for CASRYGNTEAFF.

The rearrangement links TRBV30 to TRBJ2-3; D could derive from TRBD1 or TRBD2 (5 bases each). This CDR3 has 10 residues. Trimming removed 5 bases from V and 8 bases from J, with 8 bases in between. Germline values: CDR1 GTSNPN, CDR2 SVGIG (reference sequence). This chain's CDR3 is CAWGTSTQYF. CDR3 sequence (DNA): TGTGCCTGGGGGACGAGTACGCAGTATTTT.

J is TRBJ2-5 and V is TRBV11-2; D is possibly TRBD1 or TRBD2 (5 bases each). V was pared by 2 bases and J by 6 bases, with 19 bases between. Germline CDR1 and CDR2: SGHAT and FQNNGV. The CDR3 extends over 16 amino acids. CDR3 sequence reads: CASSLQGRESLKTQYF. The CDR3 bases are TGTGCCAGCAGCTTACAGGGAAGGGAGAGTCTGAAGACCCAGTACTTC.